This T cell receptor (beta chain) was recovered during a study of low-dose radiotherapy and immunotherapy resistance in tumors. For the study at large: Members of Cohort 2 were treated with 1 Gy per fraction every two weeks; their total was 13 Gy over 26 weeks. Treatment consisted of nivolumab 240 mg every two weeks and ipilimumab 1 mg/kg every six weeks, given intravenously to patients. Starting cycle 1 day 1, oral aspirin 300 mg was given daily for four cycles.

First-strand cDNA relied on TRAV- and TRBV-specific primers spanning alpha and beta chains. TCRs were amplified for 15 to 25 PCR cycles with a constant-region primer and V-primer adapter. TCRdb analysed the reads with MiXCR anew, one entry per CDR3 protein. The table shows under 90,000 distinct CDR3 sequences, with around 17% occurring only once. This CDR3 contains 12 residues. Germline-derived CDR1 and CDR2 are MGHRA and YSYEKL. The ends lost 6 bases at V and 4 bases at J; junction bases unmatched: 2. Time point defined: before trial treatment. This sequence was found in a male donor with prostate cancer. The material was PBMCs, obtained before treatment. The chain joins TRBV4-1 to TRBJ1-1, with 7 bases fitting TRBD1. The CDR3 coding sequence is TGCGCCAGCAGTAGACAGGGCACTGAAGCTTTCTTT. This encodes CASSRQGTEAFF.